A selection of T cell receptor beta chains follows, all from one sample in a study of shared clonotypes between healthy human individuals. Measured with immunoSEQ multiplex PCR; TCRdb has only the in-frame clones, and not every one. The repertoire consists of roughly 2.2 million clones, with roughly 93% occurring once and the leading ten covering 0.35% to 0.5%. Sequencing was performed on naive CD4+ T cells from PBMCs. The receptors were gathered from a man in his late teens or twenties in good health. Some clones in this sample may be carry-over from other donors' samples. Each CDR3 is given with its conserved first and last residue. D genes are given only for firm matches. Only some rows state a clone size, as once, few, many or a class for expanded clones.

TRBJ2-7,NA,NA,TRBV7-2,14,CASSSILITYEQYF,TGTGCCAGCAGCTCCATACTCATCACCTACGAGCAGTACTTC
TRBJ2-7,NA,NA,TRBV10-3,10,CGVLVYEQYF,TGTGGGGTGTTAGTCTACGAGCAGTACTTC
TRBJ2-2,NA,NA,TRBV15,16,CATSREVYSRAGELFF,TGTGCCACCAGCAGAGAGGTTTACAGCCGCGCCGGGGAGCTGTTTTTT
TRBJ1-1,NA,NA,TRBV5-1,13,CASSWTLNTEAFF,TGCGCCAGCAGCTGGACGTTGAACACTGAAGCTTTCTTT
TRBJ1-3,NA,TRBD1,TRBV2,16,CASKRDRAISGNTIYF,TGTGCCAGCAAAAGGGACAGGGCGATCTCTGGAAACACCATATATTTT
TRBJ2-3,NA,TRBD2,TRBV9,15,CASSARLAGVDTQYF,TGTGCCAGCAGCGCAAGACTAGCGGGAGTGGATACGCAGTATTTT
TRBJ1-5,NA,TRBD1,TRBV6-1,14,CASSPGQGVQPQHF,TGTGCCAGCAGCCCGGGACAGGGGGTTCAGCCCCAGCATTTT
TRBJ2-3,NA,NA,TRBV9,14,CASSVQTGEDTQYF,TGTGCCAGCAGCGTACAAACGGGAGAAGATACGCAGTATTTT
TRBJ1-1,NA,NA,TRBV18,16,CASSPGGAGTEFEAFF,TGTGCCAGCTCACCGGGGGGAGCAGGGACCGAATTTGAAGCTTTCTTT
TRBJ1-5,NA,NA,TRBV28,15,CASSYNTGGNQPQHF,TGTGCCAGCAGTTACAATACCGGGGGCAATCAGCCCCAGCATTTT
TRBJ1-1,NA,NA,TRBV7-2,15,CASSSGQAGTTEAFF,TGTGCCAGCAGCTCCGGGCAGGCAGGAACCACTGAAGCTTTCTTT
TRBJ2-7,NA,NA,TRBV6-5,15,CASSYSIPTTYEQYF,TGTGCCAGCAGTTACTCGATCCCCACTACCTACGAGCAGTACTTC
TRBJ2-2,NA,NA,TRBV18,15,CASSPRTPNTGELFF,TGTGCCAGCTCACCCCGGACACCGAACACCGGGGAGCTGTTTTTT
TRBJ1-4,NA,NA,TRBV19,15,CASSISGTGPEKLFF,TGTGCCAGTAGTATATCGGGGACGGGTCCCGAAAAACTGTTTTTT
TRBJ2-1,once,TRBD2,TRBV27,17,CASSFSGLAESYNEQFF,TGTGCCAGCAGTTTCTCAGGACTAGCGGAATCCTACAATGAGCAGTTCTTC
TRBJ2-1,NA,NA,TRBV5-5,14,CASSPTGTYNEQFF,TGTGCCAGCAGCCCTACGGGAACCTACAATGAGCAGTTCTTC
TRBJ1-4,NA,NA,TRBV28,10,CASSLEKLFF,TGTGCCAGCAGTTTGGAAAAACTGTTTTTT
TRBJ2-3,NA,TRBD2,TRBV27,17,CASSSMGTSLPTDTQYF,TGTGCCAGCAGTTCGATGGGGACTAGCCTACCCACAGATACGCAGTATTTT
TRBJ2-5,NA,TRBD2,TRBV10-3,16,CAISPGVAGGGETQYF,TGTGCCATCAGCCCCGGGGTAGCGGGAGGAGGGGAGACCCAGTACTTC
TRBJ2-7,NA,TRBD2,TRBV29-1,14,CSVGLAGVYDEQYF,TGCAGCGTTGGGCTAGCGGGAGTATACGACGAGCAGTACTTC
TRBJ1-3,NA,NA,TRBV2,12,CASRGTGNTIYF,TGTGCCAGCAGGGGTACTGGAAACACCATATATTTT
TRBJ2-7,NA,NA,TRBV28,13,CASRRPVPYEQYF,TGTGCCAGCAGAAGGCCCGTACCCTACGAGCAGTACTTC
TRBJ1-1,NA,TRBD1,TRBV27,14,CASSPGQGNTEAFF,TGTGCCAGCAGTCCCGGACAGGGGAACACTGAAGCTTTCTTT
TRBJ1-2,NA,TRBD1,TRBV6-1,14,CASRVMTGSYGYTF,TGTGCCAGCAGGGTAATGACAGGGTCCTATGGCTACACCTTC
TRBJ1-2,NA,TRBD1,TRBV6-1,15,CASSDPGQGVYGYTF,TGTGCCAGCAGTGATCCGGGACAGGGGGTTTATGGCTACACCTTC
TRBJ2-1,NA,NA,TRBV7-8,16,CASSNGSVISYNEQFF,TGTGCCAGCAGTAACGGCTCGGTTATCTCCTACAATGAGCAGTTCTTC
TRBJ1-5,NA,TRBD1,TRBV28,16,CASSFLDRGSNQPQHF,TGTGCCAGCAGTTTTTTGGACAGGGGGAGCAATCAGCCCCAGCATTTT
TRBJ1-1,NA,NA,TRBV6-6,15,CASSYPSRMNTEAFF,TGTGCCAGCAGTTACCCCTCCCGAATGAACACTGAAGCTTTCTTT
TRBJ2-2,NA,NA,TRBV2,15,CASSETSLGTGELFF,TGTGCCAGCAGTGAAACTAGCTTGGGAACCGGGGAGCTGTTTTTT
TRBJ1-2,once,TRBD1,TRBV5-6,13,CASSPGQTYGYTF,TGTGCCAGCAGCCCGGGACAGACCTATGGCTACACCTTC
TRBJ2-3,NA,TRBD2,TRBV10-1,16,CASAGGSGSSTDTQYF,TGCGCCAGTGCCGGGGGCAGCGGGAGCAGCACAGATACGCAGTATTTT
TRBJ2-1,once,TRBD1,TRBV7-9,16,CASSSPGQGSYNEQFF,TGTGCCAGCAGCTCCCCGGGACAGGGCTCCTACAATGAGCAGTTCTTC
TRBJ1-1,few,NA,TRBV6-1,13,CASSASGSTEAFF,TGTGCCAGCAGTGCCTCAGGGAGCACTGAAGCTTTCTTT
TRBJ1-2,NA,NA,TRBV28,15,CASSLRASSNYGYTF,TGTGCCAGCAGTTTAAGGGCGAGTTCTAACTATGGCTACACCTTC
TRBJ2-7,NA,TRBD2,TRBV5-4,16,CASSLGPSGANYEQYF,TGTGCCAGCAGCTTGGGGCCTAGCGGGGCGAACTACGAGCAGTACTTC
TRBJ2-1,NA,TRBD2,TRBV28,16,CASSFLGREGHDEQFF,TGTGCCAGCAGTTTTTTGGGGCGGGAGGGCCACGATGAGCAGTTCTTC
TRBJ2-2,NA,NA,TRBV27,16,CASSFSAKPNTGELFF,TGTGCCAGCAGTTTCTCGGCTAAGCCGAACACCGGGGAGCTGTTTTTT
TRBJ2-1,NA,NA,TRBV7-8,14,CASSLKVSPNEQFF,TGTGCCAGCAGCTTAAAAGTCAGCCCCAATGAGCAGTTCTTC
TRBJ1-5,NA,NA,TRBV2,13,CASKGDSNQPQHF,TGTGCCAGCAAGGGGGATAGCAATCAGCCCCAGCATTTT
TRBJ2-5,once,NA,TRBV6-5,14,CASRPLQGRETQYF,TGTGCCAGCAGGCCATTACAGGGTAGAGAGACCCAGTACTTC
TRBJ2-3,NA,TRBD1,TRBV5-1,16,CASSLNNRGSTDTQYF,TGCGCCAGCAGCTTGAATAACAGGGGAAGCACAGATACGCAGTATTTT
TRBJ2-1,once,NA,TRBV7-2,14,CASSPRLVGNEQFF,TGTGCCAGCAGCCCCCGACTAGTGGGCAATGAGCAGTTCTTC
TRBJ1-5,NA,NA,TRBV19,14,CASSPGFSNQPQHF,TGTGCCAGTAGCCCAGGGTTTAGCAATCAGCCCCAGCATTTT
TRBJ1-1,NA,NA,TRBV30,14,CAWNPNGGDTEAFF,TGTGCCTGGAATCCCAACGGAGGGGACACTGAAGCTTTCTTT
TRBJ2-7,once,NA,TRBV9,16,CASSVEGDPRGLEQYF,TGTGCCAGCAGCGTAGAGGGGGACCCCCGTGGTCTCGAGCAGTACTTC
TRBJ2-4,NA,NA,TRBV29-1,16,CSVWVWGVGAKNIQYF,TGCAGCGTTTGGGTCTGGGGTGTAGGGGCCAAAAACATTCAGTACTTC
TRBJ1-2,NA,NA,TRBV7-9,14,CASSTQGQGTGYTF,TGTGCCAGCAGCACCCAGGGGCAGGGAACCGGCTACACCTTC
TRBJ2-3,NA,NA,TRBV6-5,14,CASTPRVAEDTQYF,TGTGCCAGCACCCCTAGGGTAGCGGAAGATACGCAGTATTTT
TRBJ2-1,NA,TRBD2,TRBV25-1,15,CASSGAGARATEQFF,TGTGCCAGCAGTGGAGCGGGAGCCAGAGCTACTGAGCAGTTCTTC
TRBJ2-1,NA,TRBD2,TRBV7-2,16,CASSPRTSGRGNEQFF,TGTGCCAGCAGCCCGAGGACTAGCGGGAGAGGAAATGAGCAGTTCTTC
TRBJ1-1,once,TRBD1,TRBV2,15,CASSQQGALNTEAFF,TGTGCCAGCAGCCAACAGGGGGCGTTGAACACTGAAGCTTTCTTT
TRBJ1-5,NA,NA,TRBV28,14,CASSFELTNQPQHF,TGTGCCAGCAGTTTTGAACTAACTAATCAGCCCCAGCATTTT